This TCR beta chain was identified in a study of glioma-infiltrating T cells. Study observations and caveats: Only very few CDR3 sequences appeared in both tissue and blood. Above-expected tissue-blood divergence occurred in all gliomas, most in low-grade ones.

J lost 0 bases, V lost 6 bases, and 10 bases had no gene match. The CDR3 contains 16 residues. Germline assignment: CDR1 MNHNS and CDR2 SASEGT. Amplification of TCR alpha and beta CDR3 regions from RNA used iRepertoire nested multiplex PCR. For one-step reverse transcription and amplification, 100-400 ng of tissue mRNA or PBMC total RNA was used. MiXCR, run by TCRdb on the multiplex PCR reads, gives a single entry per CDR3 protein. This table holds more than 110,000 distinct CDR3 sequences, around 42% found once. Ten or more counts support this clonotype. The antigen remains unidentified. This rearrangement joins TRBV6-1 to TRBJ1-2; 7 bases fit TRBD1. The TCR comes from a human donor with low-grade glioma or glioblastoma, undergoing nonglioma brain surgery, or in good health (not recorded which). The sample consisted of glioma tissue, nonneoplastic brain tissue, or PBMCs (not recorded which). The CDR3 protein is CASRYTGTEANYGYTF. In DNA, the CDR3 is TGTGCCAGCAGATACACCGGGACAGAAGCTAACTATGGCTACACCTTC.